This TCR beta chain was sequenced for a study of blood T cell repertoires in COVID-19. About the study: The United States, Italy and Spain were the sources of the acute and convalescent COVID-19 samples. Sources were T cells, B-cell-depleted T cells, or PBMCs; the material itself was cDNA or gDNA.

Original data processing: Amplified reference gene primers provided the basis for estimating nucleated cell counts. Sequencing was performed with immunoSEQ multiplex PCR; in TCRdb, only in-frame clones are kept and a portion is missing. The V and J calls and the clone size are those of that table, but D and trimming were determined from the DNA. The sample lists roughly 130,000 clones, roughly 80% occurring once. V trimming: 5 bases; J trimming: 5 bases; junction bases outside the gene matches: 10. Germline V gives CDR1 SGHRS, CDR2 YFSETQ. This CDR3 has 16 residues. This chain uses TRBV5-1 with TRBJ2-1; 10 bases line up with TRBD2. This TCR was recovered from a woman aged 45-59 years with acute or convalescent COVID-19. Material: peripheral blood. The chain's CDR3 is CASRSGTSENHNEQFF. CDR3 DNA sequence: TGCGCCAGCAGGTCCGGGACTAGCGAGAACCACAATGAGCAGTTCTTC.